This record covers a single T cell receptor beta chain. In the study's own analysis: Nucleated cell counts were estimated from reference gene primer amplification. Only in-frame clones appear in the TCRdb table, and some are missing; sequencing was by immunoSEQ multiplex PCR. V, J and clone size are taken as reported in that table, and D and trimming were inferred from the DNA itself. The sample yields 180,000 or so clones, roughly 88% seen once. The CDR3 has 16 residues. The germline CDR1 and CDR2 sequences are GTSNPN and SVGIG (reference sequence). Trimming cost V 3 bases and J 7 bases, with 19 bases left between them. This sample is part of a study of blood T cell repertoires in COVID-19. Turning to the study itself: PBMCs, B-cell-depleted T cells, or T cells provided the cDNA or gDNA that made up the material.

Material for sequencing was PBMCs or T cells enriched from blood (not recorded which). This TCR derives from a man between 35 and 55 years old with acute COVID-19. The V gene is TRBV30, the J gene TRBJ1-6, with D possibly being TRBD1 (6 bases). CDR3 loop: CAWRLRGAERNSPLHF. In nucleotides, the CDR3 is TGTGCCTGGAGACTCCGGGGGGCGGAGAGGAATTCACCCCTCCACTTT. Full variable domain (missing parts from reference TRBV30 and TRBJ1-6): SQTIHQWPATLVQPVGSPLSLECTVEGTSNPNLYWYRQAAGRGLQLLFYSVGIGQISSEVPQNLSASRPQDRQFILSSKKLLLSDSGFYLCAWRLRGAERNSPLHFGNGTRLTVT.